The entry below describes one T cell receptor (beta chain). The data originate from a study of blood T cell repertoires in COVID-19. Whole-study context: Sites in the United States, Italy and Spain provided acute and convalescent COVID-19 samples. PBMCs, B-cell-depleted T cells, or T cells were the source of the cDNA or gDNA that made up the material.

CDR1 is SEHNR and CDR2 is FQNEAQ in the germline V gene (reference sequence). The junction had 6 bases not matched to a gene; V was cut back by 5 bases and J by 4 bases. The CDR3 spans 16 residues. Authors' analysis steps: Quantification of nucleated cells was approximated via reference gene primer amplification. Sequencing was performed with immunoSEQ multiplex PCR; in TCRdb, only in-frame clones are kept and a portion is missing. V and J calls and clone size follow that table, whereas D and trimming were derived from the DNA. The sample records some 160,000 clones, roughly four fifths being singletons.

The chain couples TRBV7-9 to TRBJ2-1, with 12 bases fitting TRBD2. This clonotype was obtained from a man between 65 and 85 years old who had recovered from COVID-19. The sample consisted of peripheral blood. CDR3 DNA: TGTGCCAGCAGCCCGCAGACTAGCGGGAGTTACAATGAGCAGTTCTTC. Its protein product is CASSPQTSGSYNEQFF.